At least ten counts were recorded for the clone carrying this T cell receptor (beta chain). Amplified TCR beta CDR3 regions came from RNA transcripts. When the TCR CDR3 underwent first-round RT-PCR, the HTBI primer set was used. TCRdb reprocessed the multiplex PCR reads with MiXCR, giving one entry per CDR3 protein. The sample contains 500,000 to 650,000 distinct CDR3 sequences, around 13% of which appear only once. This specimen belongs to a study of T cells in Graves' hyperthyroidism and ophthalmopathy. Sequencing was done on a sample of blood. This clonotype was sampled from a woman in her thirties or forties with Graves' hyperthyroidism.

As DNA, the CDR3 is TGTGCCAGCAGTTCACGACCGGGACAGGGCTACAATGAGCAGTTCTTC. Its translation is CASSSRPGQGYNEQFF. This chain uses TRBV12-3 or TRBV12-4 with TRBJ2-1, with 9 bases lining up with TRBD1. The trim removed 4 bases at V and 3 bases at J, leaving 7 bases unmatched. The CDR3 spans 16 residues.